The rows below give T cell receptor beta chains drawn from one sample of a study of cytomegalovirus exposure and HLA in healthy donors. Profiled with immunoSEQ multiplex PCR; TCRdb holds only in-frame clones, not every one. The data show roughly 120,000 clones, 74% seen once. The material sequenced was PBMCs. These receptors were collected from a woman in her 40s in good health and CMV-seropositive. Both conserved end residues are part of each CDR3. The D gene is left open where the match is weak. Rows give clone size only sometimes, using once, few, many, or a class for an expanded clone.

V,J,D,size,CDR3,DNA
TRBV7-7,TRBJ2-1,TRBD2,NA,CASSSGLAAYNEQFF,TGTGCTAGCAGCTCCGGACTAGCGGCCTACAATGAGCAGTTCTTC
TRBV5-1,TRBJ1-6,NA,NA,CASSLEGDGLPLHF,TGCGCCAGCAGCTTGGAGGGGGACGGGTTGCCCCTCCACTTT
TRBV28,TRBJ1-5,NA,NA,CASGGPRGNQPQHF,TGTGCCAGCGGCGGACCGAGGGGCAATCAGCCCCAGCATTTT
TRBV2,TRBJ1-1,TRBD1,NA,CASSLQGTEAFF,TGTGCCAGCAGTCTACAGGGGACTGAAGCTTTCTTT
TRBV7-8,TRBJ1-2,NA,NA,CASSTPRDSSNYGYTF,TGTGCCAGCAGCACCCCGAGGGACTCTAGTAACTATGGCTACACCTTC
TRBV13,TRBJ1-1,NA,few,CASSPIRVLLMNTEAFF,TGTGCCAGCAGCCCCATCAGGGTTCTACTCATGAACACTGAAGCTTTCTTT
TRBV18,TRBJ2-7,TRBD1,NA,CASSRRQGTYEQYF,TGTGCCAGCTCACGCCGACAGGGAACCTACGAGCAGTACTTC
TRBV2,TRBJ1-1,NA,NA,CASSETLRGNTEAFF,TGTGCCAGCAGTGAGACCCTTAGAGGGAACACTGAAGCTTTCTTT
TRBV2,TRBJ1-3,NA,NA,CASSPGNTIYF,TGTGCCAGCAGCCCAGGAAACACCATATATTTT
TRBV11-3,TRBJ1-1,NA,NA,CASSIGLRGFRNTEAFF,TGTGCCAGCAGCATCGGACTCAGGGGATTTAGGAACACTGAAGCTTTCTTT
TRBV4-1,TRBJ2-1,TRBD2,NA,CASSQPSGGEQFF,TGCGCCAGCAGCCAACCGAGCGGGGGTGAGCAGTTCTTC
TRBV18,TRBJ2-1,TRBD2,few,CASSPLAGKMDEQFF,TGTGCCAGCTCACCACTAGCGGGAAAAATGGATGAGCAGTTCTTC
TRBV4-1,TRBJ2-2,NA,NA,CASSRGSDTGELFF,TGCGCCAGCAGCCGAGGGTCGGACACCGGGGAGCTGTTTTTT
TRBV7-9,TRBJ2-4,NA,NA,CASSLAVTSTGKNIQYF,TGTGCCAGCAGCTTAGCGGTGACTAGTACGGGCAAAAACATTCAGTACTTC